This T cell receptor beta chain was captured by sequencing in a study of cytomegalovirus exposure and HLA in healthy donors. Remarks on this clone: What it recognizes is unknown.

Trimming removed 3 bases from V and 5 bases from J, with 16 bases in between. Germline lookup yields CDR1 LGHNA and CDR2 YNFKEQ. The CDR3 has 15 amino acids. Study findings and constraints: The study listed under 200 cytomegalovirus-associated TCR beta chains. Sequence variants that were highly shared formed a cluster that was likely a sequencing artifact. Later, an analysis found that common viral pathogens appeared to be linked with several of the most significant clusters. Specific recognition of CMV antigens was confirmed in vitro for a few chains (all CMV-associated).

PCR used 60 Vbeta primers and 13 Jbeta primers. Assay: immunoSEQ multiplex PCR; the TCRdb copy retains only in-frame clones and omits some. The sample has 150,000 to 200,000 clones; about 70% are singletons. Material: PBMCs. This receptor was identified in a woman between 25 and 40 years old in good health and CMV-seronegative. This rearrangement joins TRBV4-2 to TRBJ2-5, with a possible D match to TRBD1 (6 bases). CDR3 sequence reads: CASSQVEGGLETQYF. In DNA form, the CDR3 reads TGTGCCAGCAGCCAGGTGGAAGGGGGTTTGGAGACCCAGTACTTC.